The clone carrying this T cell receptor (beta chain) occurred a few times. This sample was included in a study of blood T cell repertoires in COVID-19. Study details: Sites across the United States, Italy and Spain contributed samples from acute and convalescent COVID-19.

The repertoire was sequenced with immunoSEQ multiplex PCR; TCRdb's copy has only in-frame clones and lacks some. The table lists over 450,000 clones, about 91% of them singletons. With 2 bases clipped from V and 6 bases from J, the junction kept 10 bases outside the gene matches. The germline gives CDR1 LGHNA, CDR2 YNFKEQ. The CDR3 runs 17 residues. The clonotype comes from a man aged 18 to 35 with COVID-19, enrolled during active disease. Sequencing used peripheral blood. The genes are TRBV4-2 and TRBJ2-1, with 10 bases matching TRBD2. The CDR3 here is CASSQWGPERGGNEQFF. The CDR3 DNA is TGTGCCAGCAGCCAATGGGGACCGGAGCGGGGGGGCAATGAGCAGTTCTTC.